Following are 29 T cell receptor beta chains from one sample sequenced in a study of blood T cell repertoires in COVID-19. Here immunoSEQ multiplex PCR was the method, and the copy in TCRdb shows in-frame clones only, minus some. The profile shows approximately 77,000 clones, about nine tenths of them singletons. Sequenced material: peripheral blood. Receptors were obtained from an elderly woman with acute or convalescent COVID-19.

This chain uses TRBV2 with TRBJ1-5; unclear D gene. Per germline, CDR1 SNHLY and CDR2 FYNNEI. V dropped 8 bases and J dropped 0 bases, with 8 bases sitting between them. The CDR3 length is 13 residues. The CDR3 spells CASRGNSNQPQHF. The DNA for the CDR3 is TGTGCCAGCCGCGGGAATAGCAATCAGCCCCAGCATTTT.

The chain couples TRBV19 to TRBJ1-3; D might be TRBD1 (5 bases). The germline gives CDR1 LNHDA, CDR2 SQIVND (reference sequence). V shed 3 bases and J shed 2 bases, with 8 bases lying between them. The CDR3 is 14 amino acids. CDR3 loop: CASSIRGAGNTIYF. In DNA form, the CDR3 reads TGTGCCAGTAGTATCCGGGGGGCTGGAAACACCATATATTTT.

The CDR3: CASNLAVASYEQYF. The CDR3 DNA follows: TGTGCCAGCAACCTTGCGGTAGCGTCCTACGAGCAGTACTTC. The chain recombines TRBV5-6 with TRBJ2-7; D is possibly TRBD2 (5 bases). Trimming took off 6 bases at V and 1 base at J, with 14 bases between the two ends. CDR1 SGHDT and CDR2 YYEEEE come from the germline V gene. The CDR3 length is 14 residues.

J is TRBJ2-1 and V is TRBV27, with 11 bases that match TRBD2. V shed 5 bases and J 2 bases; nucleotides not matched to a gene: 2. The CDR3 is made up of 15 amino acids. The V gene's germline CDR1 is MNHEY and CDR2 SMNVEV (reference sequence). CDR3 nucleotides: TGTGCCAGCAGTCCGGGACTAGCGGCCTACAATGAGCAGTTCTTC. As protein: CASSPGLAAYNEQFF.

The V gene is TRBV5-4, the J gene TRBJ2-7; perhaps TRBD2 as D (5 bases). V was clipped by 5 bases and J by 0 bases, with 12 bases between them. The CDR3 sequence is 14 residues long. Germline V lookup: CDR1 SGHNT, CDR2 YYREEE (reference sequence). The CDR3 DNA follows: TGTGCCAGCAGTTTTGACGGGAACTCCTACGAGCAGTACTTC. It is translated as CASSFDGNSYEQYF.

This clone was seen just once. The CDR3 region has the DNA TGTGCCAGCAGCTTTACTAGCGGAATAACCGGGGAGCTGTTTTTT. It encodes CASSFTSGITGELFF. The chain employs TRBV13 and TRBJ2-2; TRBD2 matches at 8 bases. The V gene end was trimmed by 3 bases and the J gene end by 5 bases; junction bases not matched to a gene: 5. This CDR3 contains 15 residues. The V gene's germline CDR1 is PRHDT and CDR2 FYEKMQ (reference sequence). The full variable domain, its missing parts supplied by reference TRBV13 and TRBJ2-2, is AAGVIQSPRHLIKEKRETATLKCYPIPRHDTVYWYQQGPGQDPQFLISFYEKMQSDKGSIPDRFSAQQFSDYHSELNMSSLELGDSALYFCASSFTSGITGELFFGEGSRLTVL.

The chain uses TRBV7-9 and TRBJ2-3, with a tentative D call TRBD1 (7 bases). V lost 1 base, J lost 3 bases, and 11 bases lay in between. This CDR3 comprises 15 residues. The germline V gene encodes CDR1 SEHNR and CDR2 FQNEAQ (reference sequence). The CDR3 protein is CASSLGRGRTDTQYF. DNA of the CDR3: TGTGCCAGCAGCTTAGGGAGGGGGCGGACAGATACGCAGTATTTT.

Note on this clone: Other DNA variants within this sample encode the same CDR3. This chain uses TRBV28 with TRBJ2-7; TRBD1 might be the D (6 bases). Trimming took 2 bases from V and 2 from J, leaving 10 bases between them. The CDR3 covers 14 residues. CDR1 is MDHEN, CDR2 SYDVKM, per germline. CDR3 region: CASSLGGRAYEQYF. The CDR3 DNA is TGTGCCAGCAGTTTAGGGGGCAGAGCCTACGAGCAGTACTTC. Variable domain in full (rest from reference TRBV28 and TRBJ2-7): DVKVTQSSRYLVKRTGEKVFLECVQDMDHENMFWYRQDPGLGLRLIYFSYDVKMKEKGDIPEGYSVSREKKERFSLILESASTNQTSMYLCASSLGGRAYEQYFGPGTRLTVT.

J is TRBJ1-5 and V is TRBV6-2 or TRBV6-3; the D gene is possibly TRBD1 (5 bases). Germline CDR1 and CDR2: MNHEY and SVGEGT. Between the trimmed V and J ends, which lost 5 bases and 4 bases, there was a span of 18 bases. The CDR3 runs 16 residues. DNA of the CDR3: TGTGCCAGCAGTCCACAGGCCCCCATCGAGAATCAGCCCCAGCATTTT. This sequence encodes CASSPQAPIENQPQHF.

CDR3 DNA: TGTGCCAGCAGCTTAGCGACAGGGCTCACAGATACGCAGTATTTT. Its translation: CASSLATGLTDTQYF. The chain is built from TRBV7-9 and TRBJ2-3; 7 nucleotides agree with TRBD1. V shed 0 bases and J 2 bases; nucleotides not matched to a gene: 2. Germline values: CDR1 SEHNR, CDR2 FQNEAQ (reference sequence). There are 15 residues in the CDR3.

The chain joins TRBV18 to TRBJ1-4; D is uncertain. This CDR3 has 13 amino acids. V was shortened by 4 bases and J by 7 bases, with 10 bases between the two germline ends. The germline V gene encodes CDR1 KGHSH and CDR2 LQKENI. The CDR3 region has the DNA TGTGCCAGCTCACAACAGTATAGTGAAAAACTGTTTTTT. Its translation: CASSQQYSEKLFF. Full variable domain (remainder filled in from reference TRBV18 and TRBJ1-4): NAGVMQNPRHLVRRRGQEARLRCSPMKGHSHVYWYRQLPEEGLKFMVYLQKENIIDESGMPKERFSAEFPKEGPSILRIQQVVRGDSAAYFCASSQQYSEKLFFGSGTQLSVL.

V gene TRBV5-6 combines with J gene TRBJ1-6, with TRBD1 matching over 8 bases. The CDR3 contains 15 residues. Per the germline V gene, CDR1 is SGHDT and CDR2 is YYEEEE. V trimming: 1 base; J trimming: 8 bases; junction bases outside the gene matches: 5. The CDR3 sequence: CASSLSGQGHSPLHF. CDR3 nucleotide sequence: TGTGCCAGCAGCTTGAGCGGACAGGGACATTCACCCCTCCACTTT.

The chain uses TRBV9 and TRBJ2-1; no clear D. The V end lost 0 bases, the J end lost 3 bases, and 4 bases lay between the germline ends. Germline lookup yields CDR1 SGDLS and CDR2 YYNGEE. The CDR3 contains 13 residues. CDR3 amino acids: CASSVASYNEQFF. CDR3 DNA: TGTGCCAGCAGCGTAGCCAGCTACAATGAGCAGTTCTTC.

This clone was observed a handful of times. The V call is TRBV30, the J call TRBJ1-6; no clear D gene. Trimming removed 4 bases at V and 5 bases at J, with 6 bases between. Germline values: CDR1 GTSNPN, CDR2 SVGIG (reference sequence). CDR3 length equals 12 residues. The CDR3 loop is CAWNGDNSPLHF. The CDR3, as DNA: TGTGCCTGGAACGGGGATAATTCACCCCTCCACTTT.

This clone was found once. The rearrangement joins TRBV7-6 to TRBJ2-7, with 14 bases lining up with TRBD2. This CDR3 is built from 16 residues. V was clipped by 4 bases and J by 4 bases; unmatched bases: 6. Germline V gene lookup returns CDR1 SGHVS and CDR2 FNYEAQ. The CDR3 nucleotides read TGTGCCAGCAGCTCGGGACTAGCGGGAGTAGGGTACGAGCAGTACTTC. Amino acid sequence: CASSSGLAGVGYEQYF.

The rearrangement joins TRBV4-2 to TRBJ1-3, with D tentatively TRBD1 (5 bases). Germline V CDR1 and CDR2: LGHNA, YNFKEQ. The CDR3 is 15 residues long. Trimming pared 1 base from V and 2 bases from J, leaving 9 bases between. This CDR3 reads CASSQGQLTGNTIYF. The DNA for the CDR3 is TGTGCCAGCAGCCAAGGACAGCTGACTGGAAACACCATATATTTT.

CDR3 protein: CATSSPSQGYYEQYF. Written as DNA, the CDR3 is TGTGCCACCAGCTCCCCCAGCCAGGGGTACTACGAGCAGTACTTC. The gene calls are TRBV24-1 and TRBJ2-7; D might be TRBD1 (6 bases). Trimming stripped 7 bases from V and 3 bases from J, with 18 bases between. The CDR3 loop spans 15 amino acids. Germline CDR1 and CDR2: KGHDR and SFDVKD.

The J gene is TRBJ1-6, the V gene TRBV3-1 (or the pseudogene TRBV3-2), with D possibly being TRBD1 (5 bases). Looked up from germline, CDR1 is LGHDT and CDR2 is YNNKEL (reference sequence). The CDR3 length is 16 residues. With 0 bases removed from V and 8 bases from J, the gap between germline ends came to 14 bases. CDR3 coding DNA: TGTGCCAGCAGCCAAGAAACTGGTACGGGGGATTCACCCCTCCACTTT. This codes for CASSQETGTGDSPLHF.

The rearrangement uses TRBV11-2 and TRBJ1-2; TRBD1 aligns across 8 bases. The CDR3 consists of 14 residues. Per the germline V gene, CDR1 is SGHAT and CDR2 is FQNNGV. With V trimmed by 6 bases and J by 6 bases, 9 bases remained unmatched. The CDR3 DNA sequence: TGTGCCAGCAGTCTCCGGGACAGGAACGATGGCTACACCTTC. It codes for CASSLRDRNDGYTF.

The rearrangement joins TRBV7-2 to TRBJ2-1, with 7 nucleotides matching TRBD1. J was trimmed by 7 bases and V by 4 bases; bases with no gene match: 10. The V gene's germline CDR1 is SGHTA and CDR2 FQGNSA. The CDR3 extends over 15 amino acids. The CDR3 sequence: CASSSQGVGANEQFF. The CDR3 region has the DNA TGTGCCAGCAGCTCCCAGGGGGTCGGGGCAAATGAGCAGTTCTTC.

V usage is TRBV10-1 and J usage is TRBJ2-7; 7 nucleotides align to TRBD2. The CDR3 contains 16 residues. V lost 0 bases, J lost 0 bases, and 5 bases stayed unmatched. Germline-derived CDR1 and CDR2 are WNHNN and SYGVQD (reference sequence). The DNA of the CDR3 is TGCGCCAGCAGTGAGTCCGGGGGGATAAGCTCCTACGAGCAGTACTTC. Residues: CASSESGGISSYEQYF.

The J gene is TRBJ2-5, the V gene TRBV2; possible D gene TRBD2, 6 bases. From germline, CDR1 is SNHLY and CDR2 FYNNEI. With 8 bases removed from V and 2 bases from J, the gap between germline ends came to 12 bases. The CDR3 is 13 residues long. The CDR3 region has the DNA TGTGCCAGCGGGGGAGGAACGCAAGAGACCCAGTACTTC. It is translated as CASGGGTQETQYF.

The genes are TRBV9 and TRBJ1-4; 8 bases match TRBD1. The CDR3 length is 15 residues. The germline CDR1 and CDR2 sequences are SGDLS and YYNGEE. Losses at the gene ends were 3 bases for V and 8 bases for J; bases not matched to a gene: 9. The CDR3 spells CASSAIQGVNEKLFF. DNA for the CDR3: TGTGCCAGCAGCGCGATACAGGGGGTAAACGAAAAACTGTTTTTT. The variable domain in full, with the rest retrieved from reference TRBV9 and TRBJ1-4, is DSGVTQTPKHLITATGQRVTLRCSPRSGDLSVYWYQQSLDQGLQFLIQYYNGEERAKGNILERFSAQQFPDLHSELNLSSLELGDSALYFCASSAIQGVNEKLFFGSGTQLSVL.

The chain couples TRBV6-6 to TRBJ1-5; 8 bases align to TRBD1. Germline CDR1 and CDR2: MNHNY and SVGAGI (reference sequence). The CDR3 runs to 15 residues. V dropped 4 bases and J dropped 3; count of bases not matched to a gene: 5. The CDR3 coding sequence is TGTGCCAGCAGTTCCAGACAGGGGATCAATCAGCCCCAGCATTTT. Translated, it gives CASSSRQGINQPQHF.

The chain employs TRBV6-2 or TRBV6-3 and TRBJ2-2; maybe TRBD2 (7 bases). CDR1 is MNHEY, CDR2 SVGEGT, per germline. V lost 2 bases to trimming and J lost 3 bases, with 13 bases between them. The CDR3 extends over 16 amino acids. The CDR3 here is CASSYRGGAHTGELFF. The CDR3 DNA reads TGTGCCAGCAGTTACAGGGGGGGGGCCCACACCGGGGAGCTGTTTTTT.

The chain has TRBV7-9 and TRBJ2-1, with 11 bases identical to TRBD2. V trimming: 5 bases; J trimming: 10 bases; junction bases outside the gene matches: 10. The CDR3 consists of 15 residues. Per the germline V gene, CDR1 is SEHNR and CDR2 is FQNEAQ (reference sequence). The CDR3 bases are TGTGCCAGCAGCCCCACTAGCGGGGGATTTAAGGAGCAGTTCTTC. Translating it yields CASSPTSGGFKEQFF.

The chain has TRBV7-2 and TRBJ2-3; 10 positions agree with TRBD1. Germline loops: CDR1 SGHTA, CDR2 FQGNSA. This CDR3 region has 18 residues. J lost 1 base, V lost 4 bases, and 11 bases had no gene match. The CDR3 spells CASSSTRRDRGGTDTQYF. CDR3 DNA: TGTGCCAGCAGCTCAACACGCCGGGACAGGGGCGGCACAGATACGCAGTATTTT.

This clone came up a few times. J is TRBJ2-3 and V is TRBV6-5, with D perhaps matching TRBD2 (6 bases). The V gene lost 5 bases and the J gene lost 8 bases, with 11 bases spanning the gap. Germline V gives CDR1 MNHEY, CDR2 SVGAGI. The CDR3 contains 12 residues. CDR3 nucleotides: TGTGCCAGCAGTCCGGGGGTAGGTACGCAGTATTTT. This sequence encodes CASSPGVGTQYF.

V is TRBV19 and J is TRBJ2-7; 8 bases agree with TRBD2. With 5 bases clipped from V and 5 bases from J, the junction kept 11 bases outside the gene matches. From germline, CDR1 is LNHDA and CDR2 SQIVND (reference sequence). The CDR3 spans 15 residues. The CDR3 here is CASSPWTSLMNEQYF. CDR3 DNA sequence: TGTGCCAGTAGTCCGTGGACTAGCCTCATGAACGAGCAGTACTTC.